This is a list of T cell receptor beta chains from one sample in a study of OX40 agonist ivuxolimab in advanced cancers. Generated by immunoSEQ multiplex PCR, the TCRdb table keeps only in-frame clones and is missing some. The sample records around 90,000 clones, approximately 90% being singletons. The sequences come from CD4+ or CD8+ T cells sorted from blood, collected in a trial of the OX40 agonist ivuxolimab. The receptors were gathered from an adult with an advanced solid tumor such as melanoma, head and neck, liver or kidney cancer. Both conserved end residues are part of each CDR3. Each record gives: CDR3 DNA, CDR3 protein, clone size, J gene, D gene, V gene. D genes are given only for firm matches. For some rows the clone size is stated as once, few or many, or as a class when expanded; others skip it.

CDR3nt: TGCAGCGTTGAAAGTCCGGCTAACTATGGCTACACCTTC
CDR3aa: CSVESPANYGYTF
abundance: -
j_gene: TRBJ1-2
d_gene: -
v_gene: TRBV29-1

CDR3nt: TGTGCCAGCACGGACGATAGCAATCAGCCCCAGCATTTT
CDR3aa: CASTDDSNQPQHF
abundance: -
j_gene: TRBJ1-5
d_gene: -
v_gene: TRBV6-5

CDR3nt: TGTGCCAGCAGTTCGCTAGTAGCCGGGGAGCTGTTTTTT
CDR3aa: CASSSLVAGELFF
abundance: once
j_gene: TRBJ2-2
d_gene: -
v_gene: TRBV28

CDR3nt: TGTGCCAGCAGCTTAGATGGGGCTAGCTTTCACTACGAGCAGTACTTC
CDR3aa: CASSLDGASFHYEQYF
abundance: -
j_gene: TRBJ2-7
d_gene: -
v_gene: TRBV11-2

CDR3nt: TGTGCCAGCCGGGCGGCAGATACGCAGTATTTT
CDR3aa: CASRAADTQYF
abundance: -
j_gene: TRBJ2-3
d_gene: -
v_gene: TRBV7-9

CDR3nt: TGTGCCAGCATCACAGGGGGAGGGAGAACAGATACGCAGTATTTT
CDR3aa: CASITGGGRTDTQYF
abundance: -
j_gene: TRBJ2-3
d_gene: -
v_gene: TRBV6-1

CDR3nt: TGTGCCAGTAGTCTGAGCGGGAGCAATTCAGATACGCAGTATTTT
CDR3aa: CASSLSGSNSDTQYF
abundance: -
j_gene: TRBJ2-3
d_gene: TRBD2
v_gene: TRBV19

CDR3nt: TGTGCCAGCAGTTGGGAGGGACTAATAGACGAGCAGTACTTC
CDR3aa: CASSWEGLIDEQYF
abundance: -
j_gene: TRBJ2-7
d_gene: TRBD2
v_gene: TRBV6-6

CDR3nt: TGTGCCAGCAGCCAAGATCTTATCCTAGCGGGAGTGGCCGGGGAGCTGTTTTTT
CDR3aa: CASSQDLILAGVAGELFF
abundance: -
j_gene: TRBJ2-2
d_gene: TRBD2
v_gene: TRBV4-2

CDR3nt: TGCAGCGTTGAATTTGAGCTAGCGGGACCGTACGAGCAGTACTTC
CDR3aa: CSVEFELAGPYEQYF
abundance: -
j_gene: TRBJ2-7
d_gene: TRBD2
v_gene: TRBV29-1

CDR3nt: TGTGCCAGTAGTATTGGTGGGACAAACACCGGGGAGCTGTTTTTT
CDR3aa: CASSIGGTNTGELFF
abundance: -
j_gene: TRBJ2-2
d_gene: -
v_gene: TRBV19

CDR3nt: TGTGCCAGCAGTTACTCGACAGGGGTGAGGGAGCAGTACTTC
CDR3aa: CASSYSTGVREQYF
abundance: -
j_gene: TRBJ2-7
d_gene: TRBD1
v_gene: TRBV6-5

CDR3nt: TGTGCCAGCAGCCAGACTAGTGCGAACACCGGGGAGCTGTTTTTT
CDR3aa: CASSQTSANTGELFF
abundance: once
j_gene: TRBJ2-2
d_gene: -
v_gene: TRBV5-6

CDR3nt: TGTGCCAGTAGTACGGGACTAGGTAACACCGGGGAGCTGTTTTTT
CDR3aa: CASSTGLGNTGELFF
abundance: -
j_gene: TRBJ2-2
d_gene: TRBD2
v_gene: TRBV19

CDR3nt: TGTGCCAGCACTAGGACCTTAATGGAGACCCAGTACTTC
CDR3aa: CASTRTLMETQYF
abundance: once
j_gene: TRBJ2-5
d_gene: -
v_gene: TRBV6-5

CDR3nt: TGCGCCAGCAGCCAAGAATGGCAGGGAGACTACGAGCAGTACTTC
CDR3aa: CASSQEWQGDYEQYF
abundance: -
j_gene: TRBJ2-7
d_gene: -
v_gene: TRBV4-1

CDR3nt: TGTGCCAGCAGCCTGGAGGGGAGCAATCAGCCCCAGCATTTT
CDR3aa: CASSLEGSNQPQHF
abundance: -
j_gene: TRBJ1-5
d_gene: -
v_gene: TRBV4-2

CDR3nt: TGTGCCAGCTCACCTTACTCCGGCACAGATACGCAGTATTTT
CDR3aa: CASSPYSGTDTQYF
abundance: -
j_gene: TRBJ2-3
d_gene: -
v_gene: TRBV18

CDR3nt: TGTGCCAGCAGCTTGGTGGCGGGTAACTACGAGCAGTACTTC
CDR3aa: CASSLVAGNYEQYF
abundance: -
j_gene: TRBJ2-7
d_gene: -
v_gene: TRBV7-2

CDR3nt: TGTGCCAGCTCACCACAGGGCCCCTACGAGCAGTACTTC
CDR3aa: CASSPQGPYEQYF
abundance: -
j_gene: TRBJ2-7
d_gene: -
v_gene: TRBV18

CDR3nt: TGCGCCAGCAGCTCCGGAGGGTCTGAGCAGTTCTTC
CDR3aa: CASSSGGSEQFF
abundance: -
j_gene: TRBJ2-1
d_gene: -
v_gene: TRBV5-1

CDR3nt: TGTGCCAGTAGTATAATTCTAGCCAAACGGCACACTGAAGCTTTCTTT
CDR3aa: CASSIILAKRHTEAFF
abundance: -
j_gene: TRBJ1-1
d_gene: -
v_gene: TRBV19

CDR3nt: TGCAGCGTACGAGAACAGGGGTCTGGGGCCAACGTCCTGACTTTC
CDR3aa: CSVREQGSGANVLTF
abundance: -
j_gene: TRBJ2-6
d_gene: TRBD1
v_gene: TRBV29-1

CDR3nt: TGTGCCAGCAGCCAGGGATATCCTGGCTACACCTTC
CDR3aa: CASSQGYPGYTF
abundance: -
j_gene: TRBJ1-2
d_gene: -
v_gene: TRBV7-3

CDR3nt: TGTGCCAGCAGTCAATCCGGGACAGGGGCCTACAATGAGCAGTTCTTC
CDR3aa: CASSQSGTGAYNEQFF
abundance: once
j_gene: TRBJ2-1
d_gene: TRBD1
v_gene: TRBV27

CDR3nt: TGTGCCAGCAGGACAGGGGGCAGGACGAACACCGGGGAGCTGTTTTTT
CDR3aa: CASRTGGRTNTGELFF
abundance: -
j_gene: TRBJ2-2
d_gene: TRBD1
v_gene: TRBV27

CDR3nt: TGTGCCAGCAGACGAGCGAACACCGGGGAGCTGTTTTTT
CDR3aa: CASRRANTGELFF
abundance: -
j_gene: TRBJ2-2
d_gene: -
v_gene: TRBV11-3

CDR3nt: TGTGCCAGCAGTTCAGTGCTTAACACCGGGGAGCTGTTTTTT
CDR3aa: CASSSVLNTGELFF
abundance: once
j_gene: TRBJ2-2
d_gene: -
v_gene: TRBV6-5

CDR3nt: TGTGCCAGCAGTTACAGGGCTTCTAATGAAAAACTGTTTTTT
CDR3aa: CASSYRASNEKLFF
abundance: -
j_gene: TRBJ1-4
d_gene: -
v_gene: TRBV6-6

CDR3nt: TGTGCCAGCAGCGGGAGCTACGAGCAGTACTTC
CDR3aa: CASSGSYEQYF
abundance: -
j_gene: TRBJ2-7
d_gene: -
v_gene: TRBV7-8

CDR3nt: TGTGCTAGCAGCCCCCTAGCCTCATCCACGGAAGCTTTCTTT
CDR3aa: CASSPLASSTEAFF
abundance: once
j_gene: TRBJ1-1
d_gene: -
v_gene: TRBV7-7

CDR3nt: TGTGCCAGCAGCATACCTACCCCCGGGACTAGCGGCTACAATGAGCAGTTCTTC
CDR3aa: CASSIPTPGTSGYNEQFF
abundance: -
j_gene: TRBJ2-1
d_gene: TRBD2
v_gene: TRBV7-6

CDR3nt: TGTGCCAGCAGTTCTCGGACAGGCGACACCATATATTTT
CDR3aa: CASSSRTGDTIYF
abundance: many
j_gene: TRBJ1-3
d_gene: TRBD1
v_gene: TRBV6-5

CDR3nt: TGTGCCAGCAGTGGGACTAGCACCGGGGAGCTGTTTTTT
CDR3aa: CASSGTSTGELFF
abundance: -
j_gene: TRBJ2-2
d_gene: TRBD2
v_gene: TRBV6-4

CDR3nt: TGTGCCAGCAGCTTAGTGTTTCAGCATGGCTACACCTTC
CDR3aa: CASSLVFQHGYTF
abundance: once
j_gene: TRBJ1-2
d_gene: -
v_gene: TRBV7-6

CDR3nt: TGTGCCAGCAGTCAGGTCCTAGGGAGCTCCTACGAGCAGTACTTC
CDR3aa: CASSQVLGSSYEQYF
abundance: once
j_gene: TRBJ2-7
d_gene: -
v_gene: TRBV27

CDR3nt: TGTGCCAGCATCTCCTCGGACGGCGGGGCAGGGGGTATCTATGGCTACACCTTC
CDR3aa: CASISSDGGAGGIYGYTF
abundance: -
j_gene: TRBJ1-2
d_gene: TRBD1
v_gene: TRBV7-9

CDR3nt: TGTGCCAGCAGCTTAACAATTTTAGCGGGAGGGCAAGAGACCCAGTACTTC
CDR3aa: CASSLTILAGGQETQYF
abundance: -
j_gene: TRBJ2-5
d_gene: TRBD2
v_gene: TRBV7-9

CDR3nt: TGTGCTAGTGGCATAGCCCGACTAGCGGGAGTTGACTACAATGAGCAGTTCTTC
CDR3aa: CASGIARLAGVDYNEQFF
abundance: -
j_gene: TRBJ2-1
d_gene: TRBD2
v_gene: TRBV12-5

CDR3nt: TGTGCCAGCAGCTTAGACAGGGGGCCGGACGAGCAGTACTTC
CDR3aa: CASSLDRGPDEQYF
abundance: -
j_gene: TRBJ2-7
d_gene: TRBD1
v_gene: TRBV11-2

CDR3nt: TGCGCCAGCAGCCAGCCGGGACAGGGGACTTACGAGCAGTACTTC
CDR3aa: CASSQPGQGTYEQYF
abundance: -
j_gene: TRBJ2-7
d_gene: TRBD1
v_gene: TRBV4-1

CDR3nt: TGTGCCTGGAGTCTGATCGGACAGGGCACCTACGAGCAGTACTTC
CDR3aa: CAWSLIGQGTYEQYF
abundance: -
j_gene: TRBJ2-7
d_gene: TRBD1
v_gene: TRBV30

CDR3nt: TGCGCCAGCAGCCAAGATGGCCTTTTCCCCCCCTACGAGCAGTACTTC
CDR3aa: CASSQDGLFPPYEQYF
abundance: -
j_gene: TRBJ2-7
d_gene: -
v_gene: TRBV4-1

CDR3nt: TGTGCCAGCACCCCGCAGGGTGGGCACACTGAAGCTTTCTTT
CDR3aa: CASTPQGGHTEAFF
abundance: once
j_gene: TRBJ1-1
d_gene: -
v_gene: TRBV28

CDR3nt: TGTGCCAGCAGCCCTACGAGGGGGACGGCTACCACCGGGGAGCTGTTTTTT
CDR3aa: CASSPTRGTATTGELFF
abundance: once
j_gene: TRBJ2-2
d_gene: -
v_gene: TRBV9

CDR3nt: TGTGCCAGCAGTTACATCAGGGACAGATGCTACGAGCAGTACTTC
CDR3aa: CASSYIRDRCYEQYF
abundance: few
j_gene: TRBJ2-7
d_gene: TRBD1
v_gene: TRBV6-6

CDR3nt: TGTGCCAGCAGCTTTGGGACAGCCCAAGAGACCCAGTACTTC
CDR3aa: CASSFGTAQETQYF
abundance: -
j_gene: TRBJ2-5
d_gene: TRBD1
v_gene: TRBV11-3

CDR3nt: TGTGCCAGCAGTTACGTAGGTCTACCTGGAAACACCATATATTTT
CDR3aa: CASSYVGLPGNTIYF
abundance: -
j_gene: TRBJ1-3
d_gene: -
v_gene: TRBV6-5

CDR3nt: TGTGCCAGCAGTGACATATCTGATAAAGGCTACACCTTC
CDR3aa: CASSDISDKGYTF
abundance: -
j_gene: TRBJ1-2
d_gene: -
v_gene: TRBV27

CDR3nt: TGTGCTAGTGGTTTGTCTGCAGGGATGGTTGGTTCACCCCTCCACTTT
CDR3aa: CASGLSAGMVGSPLHF
abundance: once
j_gene: TRBJ1-6
d_gene: -
v_gene: TRBV12-5